The present T cell receptor beta chain was sequenced within a study of T cell repertoires in cytomegalovirus infection. Study-wide background: A matching HLA type, together with CMV infection, was signaled by public TCR beta signatures.

MiXCR, run by TCRdb on the reads, gives a single entry per CDR3 protein. The profile shows about 270,000 distinct CDR3 sequences, around 20% of them singletons. Germline-derived CDR1 and CDR2 are LNHDA and SQIVND (reference sequence). The V end lost 4 bases, the J end lost 7 bases, and 8 bases lay between the germline ends. CDR3 length equals 12 residues. This clonotype was counted only a few times. Its antigen remains unknown. The sequencing here drew on cultured PBMCs, taken from culture after CMV antigen stimulation. The chain combines TRBV19 with TRBJ2-1; no clear D gene. The receptor was isolated from a human donor in good health (CMV status not recorded). Some clones in this sample may be carry-over from other donors' samples. The CDR3 coding sequence is TGTGCCAGTAGTACTAGGCCTAATGAGCAGTTCTTC. It codes for CASSTRPNEQFF.